This T cell receptor beta chain was obtained from a study of blood T cell repertoires in COVID-19. Study-level background: Specimens from acute and convalescent COVID-19 originated in the United States, Italy and Spain. The analysed material was cDNA or gDNA that came from T cells, B-cell-depleted T cells, or PBMCs.

Authors' processing steps: Amplification with reference gene primers provided the estimates of nucleated cell counts. Clones were read by immunoSEQ multiplex PCR, and TCRdb kept only the in-frame ones, dropping some. That table gives V, J and clone size, and the DNA gave D and trimming. The data contain 43,000 or so clones, around 82% of them singletons. Germline values: CDR1 SGHTA, CDR2 FQGNSA. Trimming left V 5 bases short and J 5 bases short, with 12 bases between. This CDR3 is built from 13 residues. The specimen sequenced was peripheral blood. V is TRBV7-2 and J is TRBJ2-5, with D possibly TRBD2 on 5 matching bases. This TCR was sampled from a woman older than 75 with acute or convalescent COVID-19. The CDR3 reads CASSPGGGETQYF. The CDR3 nucleotides read TGTGCCAGCAGCCCCGGCGGCGGGGAGACCCAGTACTTC. Based on the CDR3 plus reference TRBV7-2 and TRBJ2-5, the full variable domain is GAGVSQSPSNKVTEKGKDVELRCDPISGHTALYWYRQSLGQGLEFLIYFQGNSAPDKSGLPSDRFSAERTGGSVSTLTIQRTQQEDSAVYLCASSPGGGETQYFGPGTRLLVL.